The 32 T cell receptor beta chains reported below all come from one sample, sequenced in a study of T cells of healthy individuals. One entry per CDR3 protein, called by TCRdb with MiXCR from the 5' RACE reads. The sample records over 40,000 distinct CDR3 sequences, approximately 4.9% being singletons. Receptor source: a human donor in good health.

This clonotype occurred a few times. This chain connects TRBV30 to TRBJ1-6; possible D gene TRBD1, 5 bases. Germline CDR1 reads GTSNPN; CDR2 reads SVGIG (reference sequence). The CDR3 contains 14 residues. The ends were cut back, 0 bases at V and 5 bases at J, with 8 bases in the middle. CDR3 sequence (DNA): TGTGCCTGGAGTGTAGGGACCGATAATTCACCCCTCCACTTT. Protein sequence: CAWSVGTDNSPLHF.

V usage is TRBV5-1 and J usage is TRBJ2-7; the D is unclear. This CDR3 contains 14 residues. The germline CDR1 and CDR2 sequences are SGHRS and YFSETQ. The ends were cut back, 2 bases at V and 0 bases at J, with 9 bases in the middle. The CDR3 coding sequence is TGCGCCAGCAGCTTTACAGTGGACTCCTACGAGCAGTACTTC. As protein: CASSFTVDSYEQYF. Based on the CDR3 plus reference TRBV5-1 and TRBJ2-7, the full variable domain is KAGVTQTPRYLIKTRGQQVTLSCSPISGHRSVSWYQQTPGQGLQFLFEYFSETQRNKGNFPGRFSGRQFSNSRSEMNVSTLELGDSALYLCASSFTVDSYEQYFGPGTRLTVT.

This chain connects TRBV6-5 to TRBJ1-4; no clear D gene. The CDR3 is 14 residues long. Trimming removed 1 base at V and 8 bases at J, with 11 bases between. Germline-derived CDR1 and CDR2 are MNHEY and SVGAGI. The CDR3 nucleotides read TGTGCCAGCAGTTACTTTCGGACGGCCGAAAAACTGTTTTTT. It yields the protein CASSYFRTAEKLFF.

This clonotype showed up just a few times. The chain couples TRBV30 to TRBJ2-1; weak D call: TRBD2 (5 bases). The CDR3 totals 13 residues. Trimming removed 5 bases from V and 1 base from J, with 9 bases in between. Germline CDR1 is GTSNPN and CDR2 is SVGIG (reference sequence). The CDR3: CAWSGGSYNEQFF. The CDR3 DNA is TGTGCCTGGTCTGGCGGGTCCTACAATGAGCAGTTCTTC.

Concerning this clonotype: It may be a read error: a sequence one base away is much more abundant. The J gene is TRBJ1-2, the V gene TRBV6-6; 8 nucleotides agree with TRBD1. The germline CDR1 and CDR2 sequences are MNHNY and SVGAGI (reference sequence). There are 13 residues in the CDR3. The V segment lost 8 bases and the J segment 4 bases; nucleotides outside the gene matches: 6. In nucleotides, the CDR3 is TGTGCCAGCGGTGAGGGACAGGCCTATGGCTACACCTTC. Protein sequence: CASGEGQAYGYTF.

At least ten counts were recorded for this clonotype. The chain has TRBV7-2 and TRBJ1-1, with D unresolved. The germline V gene has CDR1 SGHTA and CDR2 FQGNSA. V gave up 6 bases and J gave up 6 bases, with 14 bases separating them. CDR3 length: 13 residues. CDR3 bases: TGTGCCAGCAGACCATGGACCGACCCTGAAGCTTTCTTT. This codes for CASRPWTDPEAFF.

This clonotype was counted ten times or more. V and J are TRBV29-1 and TRBJ1-2; TRBD1 might be the D (6 bases). The germline V and J ends were trimmed by 6 bases and 3 bases, with 20 bases remaining between them. Germline CDR1 reads SQVTM; CDR2 reads ANQGSEA. CDR3 length equals 15 residues. CDR3 in amino acids: CSVGGPARGDYGYTF. Written as DNA, the CDR3 is TGCAGCGTCGGAGGTCCGGCCAGGGGTGACTATGGCTACACCTTC.

The chain recombines TRBV12-3 or TRBV12-4 with TRBJ2-5; D is possibly TRBD1 or TRBD2 (5 bases each). CDR3 size: 13 residues. Deletions cut 7 bases from V and 2 bases from J, with 11 bases between. The CDR3, as DNA: TGTGCCAGCAAGGGGACGGCTCAAGAGACCCAGTACTTC. It specifies CASKGTAQETQYF.

This clonotype was recorded at least ten times. V usage is TRBV7-6 and J usage is TRBJ1-6, with D possibly being TRBD1 (5 bases). V was pared by 5 bases and J by 7 bases, with 15 bases between. The CDR3 has 15 residues. Germline lookup yields CDR1 SGHVS and CDR2 FNYEAQ. The CDR3 here is CASSVDGAPNSPLHF. CDR3 bases: TGTGCCAGCAGCGTTGATGGGGCCCCAAATTCACCCCTCCACTTT.

The chain combines TRBV28 with TRBJ2-3; tentative D call: TRBD1 (7 bases). This CDR3 contains 16 residues. Germline CDR1 and CDR2: MDHEN and SYDVKM. V shed 6 bases and J shed 2 bases, with 18 bases lying between them. The DNA for the CDR3 is TGTGCCAGCAGCCCCGCGGCAGGGGGGATCACAGATACGCAGTATTTT. It encodes CASSPAAGGITDTQYF.

This clonotype was seen many times. The chain is built from TRBV4-1 and TRBJ2-7; the match to TRBD2 covers 8 bases. Germline V CDR1 and CDR2: MGHRA, YSYEKL. This CDR3 region has 15 residues. V lost 4 bases, J lost 0 bases, and 5 bases stayed unmatched. CDR3 sequence reads: CASSPDTSGSYEQYF. DNA of the CDR3: TGCGCCAGCAGCCCCGATACTAGCGGCTCCTACGAGCAGTACTTC.

This clonotype was recorded many times. The gene calls are TRBV10-3 and TRBJ2-5, with 9 bases aligning to TRBD2. Trimming took 5 bases from V and 1 from J; bases not matched to a gene: 2. This CDR3 contains 14 residues. CDR1 and CDR2 from the germline V gene are ENHRY and SYGVKD. The DNA of the CDR3 is TGTGCCATCAGTCGAGCGGGGGGCCAAGAGACCCAGTACTTC. Translating gives CAISRAGGQETQYF.

This clonotype came up many times. The chain employs TRBV11-3 and TRBJ1-2; D not certain. Germline V gene sequence: CDR1 SGHNT, CDR2 YENEEA. CDR3 length: 15 amino acids. Trimming pared 7 bases from V and 6 bases from J, leaving 21 bases between. The chain's CDR3 is CASKVEGKRPDGYTF. CDR3 DNA: TGTGCCAGCAAAGTGGAAGGGAAGCGGCCAGATGGCTACACCTTC.

This clonotype appeared many times. This chain links TRBV5-1 with TRBJ1-2; D possibly corresponds to TRBD1 (5 bases). Germline assignment: CDR1 SGHRS and CDR2 YFSETQ. The germline V and J ends were trimmed by 2 bases and 2 bases, with 10 bases remaining between them. The CDR3 is made up of 14 amino acids. The CDR3 nucleotides are TGCGCCAGCAGCTTCCCAGGGTCAAACTATGGCTACACCTTC. Amino acids: CASSFPGSNYGYTF.

This clonotype was seen repeatedly, ten times or more. This chain links TRBV20-1 with TRBJ2-1; the match to TRBD2 covers 12 bases. The CDR3 contains 15 residues. The junction had 5 bases not matched to a gene; V was cut back by 6 bases and J by 2 bases. The germline CDR1 and CDR2 sequences are DFQATT and SNEGSKA (reference sequence). The CDR3 reads CSARLAGVPYNEQFF. Here the CDR3 DNA reads TGCAGTGCGAGACTAGCGGGAGTCCCCTACAATGAGCAGTTCTTC.

The rearrangement uses TRBV20-1 and TRBJ2-3; 9 nucleotides agree with TRBD2. CDR1 DFQATT and CDR2 SNEGSKA come from the germline V gene (reference sequence). The V gene end was trimmed by 6 bases and the J gene end by 2 bases; junction bases not matched to a gene: 6. The CDR3 runs 14 residues. The CDR3 coding sequence is TGCAGTGCCCTTAGCGGGGGCCTCACAGATACGCAGTATTTT. Translated, it gives CSALSGGLTDTQYF.

This clonotype has at least ten counts. V and J are TRBV20-1 and TRBJ1-5, with a possible D match to TRBD1 (5 bases). CDR1 and CDR2 from the germline V gene are DFQATT and SNEGSKA (reference sequence). The CDR3 runs 14 residues. V shed 2 bases and J shed 0 bases, with 8 bases lying between them. The CDR3: CSARPRGSNQPQHF. CDR3 bases: TGCAGTGCTAGACCTAGGGGTAGCAATCAGCCCCAGCATTTT.

This clonotype occurred a few times. The V and J genes are TRBV2 and TRBJ1-2; D may be TRBD1 (5 bases). There are 18 residues in the CDR3. V was cut by 6 bases and J by 3 bases, with 26 bases left in between. Per the germline V gene, CDR1 is SNHLY and CDR2 is FYNNEI. The CDR3 sequence: CASRTTGYVRKNDYGYTF. For the CDR3, the DNA is TGTGCCAGCAGAACAACAGGTTATGTCAGGAAGAACGACTATGGCTACACCTTC.

This clonotype has ten or more counts. The V gene is TRBV10-3, the J gene TRBJ2-7; 9 bases map to TRBD2. The CDR3 runs 14 residues. V lost 1 base to trimming and J lost 2 bases; unmatched junction nucleotides: 0. Germline V gene data show CDR1 as ENHRY and CDR2 as SYGVKD. CDR3 amino acids: CAISELAGAYEQYF. The DNA for the CDR3 is TGTGCCATCAGTGAGTTAGCGGGGGCCTACGAGCAGTACTTC.

Of note for this clonotype: An end of the junction differs from the germline gene, which may be a read error. The chain combines TRBV19 with TRBJ1-5; tentative D call: TRBD1 (5 bases). The CDR3 sequence is 13 residues long. Germline CDR1 reads LNHDA; CDR2 reads SQIVND (reference sequence). CDR3 sequence: CASSAGGTGKKYF. The CDR3 DNA reads TGTGCCAGTAGTGCCGGTGGGACGGGAAAAAAGTATTTT.

This clonotype was found many times. The conserved phenylalanine or tryptophan is not found at the CDR3 terminus, so this likely reflects a read error. The J gene is TRBJ2-3, the V gene TRBV12-3 or TRBV12-4; 10 nucleotides agree with TRBD2. There are 16 residues in the CDR3. The V segment lost 5 bases and the J segment 5 bases; nucleotides outside the gene matches: 10. The CDR3 nucleotides are TGTGCCAGCAGTACTAACAGCGGGGGGGCGGGAGATACGCAGTATCTT. Translating it yields CASSTNSGGAGDTQYL.

In its sample, this clonotype was seen once. This may be a read error, as it is one base from a much larger clone. This chain uses TRBV2 with TRBJ2-2; 9 bases are a match to TRBD2. Germline V CDR1 and CDR2: SNHLY, FYNNEI. The CDR3 totals 15 residues. CDR3 residues: CANSAGGGGAGELFF. As DNA, the CDR3 is TGTGCCAACAGTGCGGGAGGGGGCGGTGCCGGGGAGCTGTTTTTT.

This clonotype was found many times. The genes are TRBV6-1 and TRBJ2-7, with D maybe TRBD1 (6 bases). V lost 0 bases, J lost 5 bases, and 11 bases lay in between. This CDR3 contains 14 residues. CDR1 is MNHNS, CDR2 SASEGT, per germline. CDR3 amino acids: CASSEALQGNEQYF. CDR3 DNA sequence: TGTGCCAGCAGTGAAGCTCTACAGGGAAACGAGCAGTACTTC.

This clonotype was counted many times. This chain connects TRBV6-1 to TRBJ1-2; 8 nucleotides align to TRBD1. The ends lost 8 bases at V and 2 bases at J; junction bases unmatched: 16. This CDR3 contains 17 residues. CDR1 is MNHNS, CDR2 SASEGT, per germline. CDR3 amino acids: CASCRQGRSSNNYGYTF. The CDR3 region has the DNA TGTGCCAGCTGTAGACAGGGGCGATCCTCAAACAACTATGGCTACACCTTC.

The chain employs TRBV24-1 and TRBJ2-6; D is undetermined. V shed 2 bases and J shed 2 bases, with 6 bases lying between them. The CDR3 is 15 amino acids. From germline, CDR1 is KGHDR and CDR2 SFDVKD. The CDR3 here is CATSDSFPGANVLTF. For the CDR3, the DNA is TGTGCCACCAGTGATTCGTTTCCTGGGGCCAACGTCCTGACTTTC.

This clonotype was picked up many times. A read error may account for a junction end that differs from germline. V is TRBV29-1 and J is TRBJ2-7; D assignment may be TRBD1 or TRBD2 (5 bases each). Germline CDR1 is SQVTM and CDR2 is ANQGSEA. The CDR3 has 12 residues. The CDR3: CSVEEGGRVRDF. CDR3 DNA sequence: TGCAGCGTTGAAGAAGGTGGCAGGGTGCGGGACTTC.

Ten or more counts support this clonotype. The chain combines TRBV7-6 with TRBJ2-2; D assignment may be TRBD1 or TRBD2 (5 bases each). This CDR3 contains 14 residues. CDR1 is SGHVS, CDR2 FNYEAQ, per germline. Trimming pared 5 bases from V and 8 bases from J, leaving 15 bases between. The CDR3 DNA sequence: TGTGCCAGCAGCGCCGGTGGGGGTTCAGGGGAGCTGTTTTTT. It encodes CASSAGGGSGELFF.

This clonotype has ten or more counts. This chain connects TRBV20-1 to TRBJ2-7; possible D gene TRBD2, 6 bases. This CDR3 region has 13 residues. CDR1 and CDR2 from the germline V gene are DFQATT and SNEGSKA (reference sequence). Trimming pared 7 bases from V and 0 bases from J, leaving 13 bases between. The CDR3 DNA sequence: TGCAGTGGGGAGGCGTTGAGCTCCTACGAGCAGTACTTC. Its translation: CSGEALSSYEQYF.

V usage is TRBV5-6 and J usage is TRBJ2-7, with D unclear. Trimming left V 3 bases short and J 2 bases short, with 9 bases between. The CDR3 contains 13 residues. Looked up from germline, CDR1 is SGHDT and CDR2 is YYEEEE. CDR3 nucleotides: TGTGCCAGCAGCTCCCGGACGGCCTACGAGCAGTACTTC. Its protein product is CASSSRTAYEQYF.

This clonotype showed up just a few times. The chain combines TRBV7-2 with TRBJ1-1, with D possibly matching TRBD1 (5 bases). Germline loops: CDR1 SGHTA, CDR2 FQGNSA. Trimming left V 2 bases short and J 10 bases short, with 14 bases between. The CDR3 loop spans 13 amino acids. CDR3 DNA sequence: TGTGCCAGCAGCTTAACAGGATTGCGTGGAGCTTTCTTT. Residues: CASSLTGLRGAFF.

This clonotype was observed at least ten times. The chain carries TRBV7-9 and TRBJ2-2; D ambiguous. Germline lookup yields CDR1 SEHNR and CDR2 FQNEAQ (reference sequence). Trimming took off 2 bases at V and 1 base at J, with 20 bases between the two ends. CDR3 size: 19 residues. The chain's CDR3 is CASSLSSIGRSLNTGELFF. The CDR3 DNA reads TGTGCCAGCAGCTTATCGTCCATAGGAAGGTCCCTGAACACCGGGGAGCTGTTTTTT.

This clonotype was observed at least ten times. The chain is built from TRBV28 and TRBJ1-2; 7 bases agree with TRBD1. CDR1 is MDHEN, CDR2 SYDVKM, per germline. The CDR3 length is 17 residues. Germline trimming cut 4 bases from V and 5 bases from J; bases unmatched to any gene: 16. The DNA for the CDR3 is TGTGCCAGCAGTTCTCTTATATTCCCAAAACAGGGGTATGGCTACACCTTC. Translation: CASSSLIFPKQGYGYTF.